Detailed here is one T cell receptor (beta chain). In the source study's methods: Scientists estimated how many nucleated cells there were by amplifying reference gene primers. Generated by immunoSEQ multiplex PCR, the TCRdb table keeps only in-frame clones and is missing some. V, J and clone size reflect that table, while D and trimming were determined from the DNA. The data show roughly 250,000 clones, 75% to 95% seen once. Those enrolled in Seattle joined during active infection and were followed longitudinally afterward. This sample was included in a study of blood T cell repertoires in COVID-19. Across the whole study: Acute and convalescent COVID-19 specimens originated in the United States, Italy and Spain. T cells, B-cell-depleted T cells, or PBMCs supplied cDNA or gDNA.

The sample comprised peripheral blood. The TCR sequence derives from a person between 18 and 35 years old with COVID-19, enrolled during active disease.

The CDR3 region has the DNA TGTGCCACCGGGACAGGGACGGGGGTCTACACCTTC. Encoded protein: CATGTGTGVYTF. This sequence joins TRBV24-1 and TRBJ1-2, with 9 positions matching TRBD1. The CDR3 spans 12 residues. The J segment lost 10 bases and the V segment lost 9 bases, leaving 8 bases of the junction unmatched. Germline assignment: CDR1 KGHDR and CDR2 SFDVKD.